In its sample, the clone carrying this TCR beta chain was seen many times. Its specificity is unknown. This specimen comes from a study of regulatory T cells in long-lasting Graves disease. Study results and limitations: The work looked only at peripheral blood and did not look at thyroid tissue.

Arm-PCR with iRepertoire HTBI primers amplified the CDR3 regions for these TCR beta libraries. A single record per CDR3 protein comes from TCRdb applying MiXCR to the multiplex PCR reads. Of hundreds of thousands of distinct CDR3 sequences listed, approximately 15% were seen once; the top ten hold 25% to 30%. The CDR3 loop spans 16 amino acids. Trimming removed 8 bases from V and 3 bases from J, with 22 bases in between. Germline values: CDR1 SNHLY, CDR2 FYNNEI. The sample's time point: newly diagnosed GD, antithyroid drugs for less than 3 months. PBMCs provided the RNA from which the TCR library was made. The same data also went into a second study, on T cells in Graves' hyperthyroidism and ophthalmopathy. That publication notes: In the blood, most expanded thyroid clonotypes above 0.001 appeared as well.

This receptor was taken from a man aged 35-49 years with Graves disease. The specimen comprised peripheral blood mononuclear cells (PBMCs), sampled at new diagnosis, from a patient treated with antithyroid drugs. The gene calls are TRBV2 and TRBJ1-1; weak D call: TRBD1 (6 bases). In DNA form, the CDR3 reads TGTGCCAGCGGAGAAGGAGGAAGGGGGAAGGACACTGAAGCTTTCTTT. It specifies CASGEGGRGKDTEAFF. Full variable domain (remainder filled in from reference TRBV2 and TRBJ1-1): EPEVTQTPSHQVTQMGQEVILRCVPISNHLYFYWYRQILGQKVEFLVSFYNNEISEKSEIFDDQFSVERPDGSNFTLKIRSTKLEDSAMYFCASGEGGRGKDTEAFFGQGTRLTVV.